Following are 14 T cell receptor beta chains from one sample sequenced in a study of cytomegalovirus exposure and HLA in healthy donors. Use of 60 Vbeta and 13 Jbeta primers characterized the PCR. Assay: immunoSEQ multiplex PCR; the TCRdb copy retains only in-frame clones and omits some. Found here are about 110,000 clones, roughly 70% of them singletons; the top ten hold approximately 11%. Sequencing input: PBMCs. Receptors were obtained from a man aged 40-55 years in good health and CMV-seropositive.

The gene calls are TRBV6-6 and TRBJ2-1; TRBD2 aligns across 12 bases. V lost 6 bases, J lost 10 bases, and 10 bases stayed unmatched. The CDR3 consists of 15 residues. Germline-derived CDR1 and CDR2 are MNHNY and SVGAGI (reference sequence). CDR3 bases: TGTGCCAGCAGGGGGACTAGCGGGCTCAATGGCGAGCAGTTCTTC. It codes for CASRGTSGLNGEQFF.

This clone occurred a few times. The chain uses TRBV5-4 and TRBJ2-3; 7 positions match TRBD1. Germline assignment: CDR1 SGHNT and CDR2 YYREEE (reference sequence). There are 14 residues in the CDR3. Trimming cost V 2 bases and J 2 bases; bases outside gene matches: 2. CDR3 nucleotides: TGTGCCAGCAGCTTACAGGGGCCCACAGATACGCAGTATTTT. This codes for CASSLQGPTDTQYF.

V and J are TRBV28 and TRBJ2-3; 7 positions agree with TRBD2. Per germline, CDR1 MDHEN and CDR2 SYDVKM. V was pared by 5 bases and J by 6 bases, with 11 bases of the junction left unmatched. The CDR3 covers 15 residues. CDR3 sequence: CASSTYYGTTDTQYF. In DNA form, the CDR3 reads TGTGCCAGCAGTACTTACTACGGGACTACCGATACGCAGTATTTT.

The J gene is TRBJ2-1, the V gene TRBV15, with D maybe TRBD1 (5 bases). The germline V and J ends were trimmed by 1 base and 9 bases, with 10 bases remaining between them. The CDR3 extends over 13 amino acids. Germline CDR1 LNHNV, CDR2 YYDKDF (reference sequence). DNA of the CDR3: TGTGCCACCAGCAGAGGGTACCAGGGTGAGCAGTTCTTC. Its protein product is CATSRGYQGEQFF.

DNA for the CDR3: TGCGCCAGCAGCCAAAGTCCGGCGGTTGTCGGGGAGCTGTTTTTT. It translates to CASSQSPAVVGELFF. The chain recombines TRBV4-1 with TRBJ2-2; D gene uncertain. Trimming left V 2 bases short and J 7 bases short, with 14 bases between. The CDR3 totals 15 residues. Germline V CDR1 and CDR2: MGHRA, YSYEKL.

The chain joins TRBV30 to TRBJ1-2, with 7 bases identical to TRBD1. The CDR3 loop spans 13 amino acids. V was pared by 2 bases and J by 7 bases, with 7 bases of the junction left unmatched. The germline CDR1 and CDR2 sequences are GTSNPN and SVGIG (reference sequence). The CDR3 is CAWSRRTGRGYTF. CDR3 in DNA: TGTGCCTGGAGTCGCCGGACAGGTCGTGGCTACACCTTC.

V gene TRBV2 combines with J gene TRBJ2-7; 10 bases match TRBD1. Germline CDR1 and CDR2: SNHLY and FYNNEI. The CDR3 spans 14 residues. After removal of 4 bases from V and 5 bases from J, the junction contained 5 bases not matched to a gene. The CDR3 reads CASSGRGQGNEQYF. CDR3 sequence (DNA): TGTGCCAGCAGTGGTAGGGGACAGGGGAACGAGCAGTACTTC.

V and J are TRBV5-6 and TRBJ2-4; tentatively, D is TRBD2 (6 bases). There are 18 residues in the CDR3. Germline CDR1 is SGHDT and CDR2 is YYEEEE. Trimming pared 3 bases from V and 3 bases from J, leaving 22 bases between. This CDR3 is CASSSTPDGGKYKNIQYF. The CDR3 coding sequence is TGTGCCAGCAGCTCGACCCCGGATGGAGGGAAGTACAAAAACATTCAGTACTTC. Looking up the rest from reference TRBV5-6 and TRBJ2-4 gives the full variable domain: DAGVTQSPTHLIKTRGQQVTLRCSPKSGHDTVSWYQQALGQGPQFIFQYYEEEERQRGNFPDRFSGHQFPNYSSELNVNALLLGDSALYLCASSSTPDGGKYKNIQYFGAGTRLSVL.

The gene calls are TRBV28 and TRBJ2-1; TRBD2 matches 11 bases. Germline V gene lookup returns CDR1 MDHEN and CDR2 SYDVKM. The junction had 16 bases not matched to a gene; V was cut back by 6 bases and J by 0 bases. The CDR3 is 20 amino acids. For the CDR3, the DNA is TGTGCCAGCAGCCCCCTGTTAGCGGGAGGGCCGGGGAGCTCCTACAATGAGCAGTTCTTC. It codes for CASSPLLAGGPGSSYNEQFF.

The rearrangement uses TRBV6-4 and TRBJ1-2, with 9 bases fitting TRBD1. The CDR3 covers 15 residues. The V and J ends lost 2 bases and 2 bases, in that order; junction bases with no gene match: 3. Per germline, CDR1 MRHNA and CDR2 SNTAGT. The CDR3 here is CASSDPDRGNYGYTF. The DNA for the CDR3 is TGTGCCAGCAGTGACCCGGACAGGGGAAACTATGGCTACACCTTC.

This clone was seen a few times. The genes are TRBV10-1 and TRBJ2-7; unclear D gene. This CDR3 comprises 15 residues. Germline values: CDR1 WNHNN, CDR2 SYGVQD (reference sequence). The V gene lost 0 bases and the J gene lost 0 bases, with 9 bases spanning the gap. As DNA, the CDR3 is TGCGCCAGCAGTGAGTCCCTTTCCTCCTCCTACGAGCAGTACTTC. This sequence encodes CASSESLSSSYEQYF.

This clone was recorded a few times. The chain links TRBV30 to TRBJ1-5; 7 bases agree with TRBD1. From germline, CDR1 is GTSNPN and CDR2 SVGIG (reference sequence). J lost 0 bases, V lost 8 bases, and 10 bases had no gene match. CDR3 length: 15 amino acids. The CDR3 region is CAAEQGSSSNQPQHF. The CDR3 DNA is TGTGCCGCCGAACAGGGGTCCTCTAGCAATCAGCCCCAGCATTTT. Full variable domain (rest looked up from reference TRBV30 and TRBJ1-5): SQTIHQWPATLVQPVGSPLSLECTVEGTSNPNLYWYRQAAGRGLQLLFYSVGIGQISSEVPQNLSASRPQDRQFILSSKKLLLSDSGFYLCAAEQGSSSNQPQHFGDGTRLSIL.

Written as DNA, the CDR3 is TGCGCCAGCAGCTTATTAACCGGGACTAGCGGGAGTAATGAGCAGTTCTTC. This gives the protein CASSLLTGTSGSNEQFF. The rearrangement joins TRBV5-1 to TRBJ2-1; 14 bases line up with TRBD2. The V gene's germline CDR1 is SGHRS and CDR2 YFSETQ. The V gene end was trimmed by 2 bases and the J gene end by 7 bases; junction bases not matched to a gene: 8. The CDR3 extends over 17 amino acids.

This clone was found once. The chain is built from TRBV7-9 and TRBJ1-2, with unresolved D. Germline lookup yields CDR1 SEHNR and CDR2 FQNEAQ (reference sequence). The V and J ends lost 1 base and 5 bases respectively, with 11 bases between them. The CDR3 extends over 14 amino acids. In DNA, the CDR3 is TGTGCCAGCAGCTTAGACGGCAGAGGTTATGGCTACACCTTC. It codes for CASSLDGRGYGYTF. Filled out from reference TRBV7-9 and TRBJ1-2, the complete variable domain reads DTGVSQNPRHKITKRGQNVTFRCDPISEHNRLYWYRQTLGQGPEFLTYFQNEAQLEKSRLLSDRFSAERPKGSFSTLEIQRTEQGDSAMYLCASSLDGRGYGYTFGSGTRLTVV.